The rows below give T cell receptor beta chains drawn from one sample of a study of cytomegalovirus exposure and HLA in healthy donors. Repertoires were generated with immunoSEQ multiplex PCR, while TCRdb's copy carries only in-frame clones and drops some. The sample includes around 110,000 clones, around three quarters of them seen just once. Sequencing input: PBMCs. The source is a male donor in good health and CMV-seronegative. CDR3s include the opening cysteine and the closing phenylalanine or tryptophan. D genes are given only for firm matches. Some rows mark clone size as missing; the rest say once, few, many or name a class of expanded clone.

j_gene: TRBJ2-5; d_gene: TRBD2; v_gene: TRBV9; abundance: .; CDR3nt: TGTGCCAGCAGCGTCTCCGGGAGGGCCTCCGAGACCCAGTACTTC; CDR3aa: CASSVSGRASETQYF
j_gene: TRBJ1-3; d_gene: .; v_gene: TRBV4-1; abundance: .; CDR3nt: TGCGCCAGCAGCCAAGTTCGGGGAAACACCATATATTTT; CDR3aa: CASSQVRGNTIYF
j_gene: TRBJ2-7; d_gene: TRBD1; v_gene: TRBV10-1; abundance: .; CDR3nt: TGCGCCAGCAGCGGCACGGGACAGGGGGTGTTCGAGCAGTACTTC; CDR3aa: CASSGTGQGVFEQYF
j_gene: TRBJ1-2; d_gene: .; v_gene: TRBV10-1; abundance: few; CDR3nt: TGCGCCAGCAGCGAAACAGGGAACTATGGCTACACCTTC; CDR3aa: CASSETGNYGYTF
j_gene: TRBJ2-3; d_gene: .; v_gene: TRBV5-4; abundance: .; CDR3nt: TGTGCCAGCAGCCTGGCCGGGGTGCGGCAGAACACAGATACGCAGTATTTT; CDR3aa: CASSLAGVRQNTDTQYF
j_gene: TRBJ1-5; d_gene: .; v_gene: TRBV4-1; abundance: .; CDR3nt: TGCGCCAGCAGCCAGACTAATCAGCCCCAGCATTTT; CDR3aa: CASSQTNQPQHF
j_gene: TRBJ2-7; d_gene: TRBD1; v_gene: TRBV6-5; abundance: once; CDR3nt: TGTGCCAGCAGTTACTCTAGGACAGGACGAATCTACGAGCAGTACTTC; CDR3aa: CASSYSRTGRIYEQYF
j_gene: TRBJ2-7; d_gene: .; v_gene: TRBV27; abundance: .; CDR3nt: TGTGCCAGCAGTTTTGATCGGTACGAGCAGTACTTC; CDR3aa: CASSFDRYEQYF
j_gene: TRBJ2-3; d_gene: TRBD2; v_gene: TRBV5-1; abundance: once; CDR3nt: TGCGCCAGCAGCTTGGTGGGTAGCGGGAGCGTGAACACAGATACGCAGTATTTT; CDR3aa: CASSLVGSGSVNTDTQYF
j_gene: TRBJ1-3; d_gene: .; v_gene: TRBV9; abundance: once; CDR3nt: TGTGCCAGCAGCCCCACTGGAGGCTCTGGAAACACCATATATTTT; CDR3aa: CASSPTGGSGNTIYF
j_gene: TRBJ1-4; d_gene: .; v_gene: TRBV5-1; abundance: .; CDR3nt: TGCGCCAGCAGCCGGGGGGGGCCTAATGAAAAACTGTTTTTT; CDR3aa: CASSRGGPNEKLFF
j_gene: TRBJ2-1; d_gene: TRBD2; v_gene: TRBV27; abundance: .; CDR3nt: TGTGCCAGCAGTCCCTCGAGCGGGATCTACAATGAGCAGTTCTTC; CDR3aa: CASSPSSGIYNEQFF
j_gene: TRBJ2-7; d_gene: TRBD1; v_gene: TRBV18; abundance: .; CDR3nt: TGTGCCAGCTCACTCCAAACCGGGACAGGGGGAGGCGAGCAGTACTTC; CDR3aa: CASSLQTGTGGGEQYF
j_gene: TRBJ1-1; d_gene: .; v_gene: TRBV4-1; abundance: .; CDR3nt: TGCGCCAGCAGCCAACATAGAAACACTGAAGCTTTCTTT; CDR3aa: CASSQHRNTEAFF
j_gene: TRBJ2-7; d_gene: .; v_gene: TRBV29-1; abundance: few; CDR3nt: TGCAGCGGCGGGCTGCATCCCTACGAGCAGTACTTC; CDR3aa: CSGGLHPYEQYF
j_gene: TRBJ2-2; d_gene: .; v_gene: TRBV9; abundance: .; CDR3nt: TGTGCCAGCAGCGTAGAAGTTGCTAGCGCCGGGGAGCTGTTTTTT; CDR3aa: CASSVEVASAGELFF
j_gene: TRBJ2-7; d_gene: .; v_gene: TRBV5-1; abundance: .; CDR3nt: TGCGCCAGCAGCTTGGAGCCAGGGGCTCCCACCGCCGAGCAGTACTTC; CDR3aa: CASSLEPGAPTAEQYF
j_gene: TRBJ2-5; d_gene: TRBD2; v_gene: TRBV4-1; abundance: .; CDR3nt: TGCGCCAGCAGCCTCGGGACTAGCGGGAGGGAGACCCAGTACTTC; CDR3aa: CASSLGTSGRETQYF
j_gene: TRBJ1-2; d_gene: .; v_gene: TRBV6-1; abundance: .; CDR3nt: TGTGCCAGCAGTGAACAGGGGCGGGACTATGGCTACACCTTC; CDR3aa: CASSEQGRDYGYTF
j_gene: TRBJ2-3; d_gene: .; v_gene: TRBV7-2; abundance: .; CDR3nt: TGTGCCAGCAGCTTAGTCTCACTGGATACGCAGTATTTT; CDR3aa: CASSLVSLDTQYF
j_gene: TRBJ2-1; d_gene: .; v_gene: TRBV28; abundance: .; CDR3nt: TGTGCCAGCAGGACCGGCCGCGGCTCCTACAATGAGCAGTTCTTC; CDR3aa: CASRTGRGSYNEQFF
j_gene: TRBJ1-1; d_gene: .; v_gene: TRBV4-2; abundance: .; CDR3nt: TGTGCCAGCAGCCAAGTCCCAACCGGGACACCCCAAGCTTTCTTT; CDR3aa: CASSQVPTGTPQAFF
j_gene: TRBJ2-3; d_gene: .; v_gene: TRBV4-1; abundance: .; CDR3nt: TGCGCCAGCAGCCAATCTTTCTTGAGGTCAACGCAGTATTTT; CDR3aa: CASSQSFLRSTQYF
j_gene: TRBJ2-1; d_gene: .; v_gene: TRBV7-9; abundance: .; CDR3nt: TGTGCCAGCAGCTTAGACGGGAATGAGCAGTTCTTC; CDR3aa: CASSLDGNEQFF
j_gene: TRBJ2-3; d_gene: .; v_gene: TRBV18; abundance: .; CDR3nt: TGTGCCAGCTCAACTAGCACAGATACGCAGTATTTT; CDR3aa: CASSTSTDTQYF
j_gene: TRBJ1-3; d_gene: TRBD1; v_gene: TRBV27; abundance: .; CDR3nt: TGTGCCAGCAGTTCCACTAAAGACAGGGGGAGAAACACCATATATTTT; CDR3aa: CASSSTKDRGRNTIYF
j_gene: TRBJ1-2; d_gene: .; v_gene: TRBV19; abundance: .; CDR3nt: TGTGCCAGTCTTGGCATAACTAACTATGGCTACACCTTC; CDR3aa: CASLGITNYGYTF
j_gene: TRBJ2-7; d_gene: .; v_gene: TRBV7-2; abundance: .; CDR3nt: TGTGCCAGCAGCTTAGTGTCCAGCGGGCTAACCTACGAGCAGTACTTC; CDR3aa: CASSLVSSGLTYEQYF
j_gene: TRBJ2-7; d_gene: .; v_gene: TRBV2; abundance: few; CDR3nt: TGTGCCAGCAGCACACAGGGAGAAAGGGTCTACGAGCAGTACTTC; CDR3aa: CASSTQGERVYEQYF
j_gene: TRBJ2-7; d_gene: .; v_gene: TRBV19; abundance: few; CDR3nt: TGTGCCAGTAGTATTTCCGGTGGACAGTACGAGCAGTACTTC; CDR3aa: CASSISGGQYEQYF
j_gene: TRBJ2-5; d_gene: TRBD2; v_gene: TRBV27; abundance: once; CDR3nt: TGTGCCAGCAGTCCGAGAGGACTAGTCCTACAAGGGGAGACCCAGTACTTC; CDR3aa: CASSPRGLVLQGETQYF
j_gene: TRBJ2-3; d_gene: .; v_gene: TRBV14; abundance: .; CDR3nt: TGTGCCAGCAGCCATCTTTCTAGCGTGCGCACAGATACGCAGTATTTT; CDR3aa: CASSHLSSVRTDTQYF
j_gene: TRBJ1-6; d_gene: TRBD1; v_gene: TRBV6-6; abundance: once; CDR3nt: TGTGCCACTTCCTTAGACAGGGGGATTTCACCCCTCCACTTT; CDR3aa: CATSLDRGISPLHF
j_gene: TRBJ2-7; d_gene: TRBD2; v_gene: TRBV6-4; abundance: .; CDR3nt: TGTGCCAGTGAAGGGTCAAACTTGCCCAGACTAGCGGGAGTTCGTCAGTACTTC; CDR3aa: CASEGSNLPRLAGVRQYF
j_gene: TRBJ2-3; d_gene: TRBD1; v_gene: TRBV12-5; abundance: few; CDR3nt: TGTGCTAGTAGTACCGGGACAGGGTTCACGGATACGCAGTATTTT; CDR3aa: CASSTGTGFTDTQYF
j_gene: TRBJ2-1; d_gene: TRBD2; v_gene: TRBV19; abundance: .; CDR3nt: TGTGCCAGTAGTAAGGGGACTAGCGGGTATAATGAGCAGTTCTTC; CDR3aa: CASSKGTSGYNEQFF
j_gene: TRBJ1-1; d_gene: .; v_gene: TRBV7-2; abundance: .; CDR3nt: TGTGCCAGCAGCCGACTTGGACAGCAGGAAGCTTTCTTT; CDR3aa: CASSRLGQQEAFF
j_gene: TRBJ2-7; d_gene: .; v_gene: TRBV6-5; abundance: .; CDR3nt: TGTGCCAGCATCCGGGCACAGGGACACGAGCAGTACTTC; CDR3aa: CASIRAQGHEQYF
j_gene: TRBJ1-4; d_gene: .; v_gene: TRBV29-1; abundance: few; CDR3nt: TGCAGCGTTGGGGAATTGGGGGGAGCTAATGAAAAACTGTTTTTT; CDR3aa: CSVGELGGANEKLFF
j_gene: TRBJ2-3; d_gene: .; v_gene: TRBV11-2; abundance: .; CDR3nt: TGTGCCAGCCAAAGAGAGTACACAGATACGCAGTATTTT; CDR3aa: CASQREYTDTQYF